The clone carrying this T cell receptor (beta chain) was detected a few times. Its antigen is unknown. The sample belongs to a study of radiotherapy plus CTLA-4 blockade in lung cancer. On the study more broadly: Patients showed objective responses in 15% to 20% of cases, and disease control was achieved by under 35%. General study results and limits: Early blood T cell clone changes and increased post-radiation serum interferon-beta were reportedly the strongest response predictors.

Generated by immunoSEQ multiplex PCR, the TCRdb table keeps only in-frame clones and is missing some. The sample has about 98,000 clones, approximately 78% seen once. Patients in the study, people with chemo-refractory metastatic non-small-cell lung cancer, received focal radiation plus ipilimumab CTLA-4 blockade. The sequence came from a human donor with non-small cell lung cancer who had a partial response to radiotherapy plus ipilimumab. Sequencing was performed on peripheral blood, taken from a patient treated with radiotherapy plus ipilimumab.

CDR3 sequence reads: CASSNPAGTGELFF. The CDR3 bases are TGTGCCAGTAGTAACCCAGCGGGCACCGGGGAGCTGTTTTTT. This chain links TRBV19 with TRBJ2-2; D possibly corresponds to TRBD2 (6 bases). The germline gives CDR1 LNHDA, CDR2 SQIVND (reference sequence). Trimming took off 4 bases at V and 4 bases at J, with 10 bases between the two ends. This CDR3 comprises 14 residues.